The subject of this entry is one T cell receptor (beta chain). This CDR3 region has 15 residues. The V and J ends lost 0 bases and 2 bases respectively, with 10 bases between them. The germline V gene has CDR1 SGHTA and CDR2 FQGTGA. The data originate from a study of blood T cell repertoires in COVID-19. Measured with immunoSEQ multiplex PCR; TCRdb has only the in-frame clones, and not every one. The sample has about 160,000 clones; 80% to 95% are singletons. This clonotype was obtained from a young man with COVID-19, enrolled during active disease. The sample consisted of peripheral blood. The chain links TRBV7-3 to TRBJ1-2; weak D call: TRBD1 (6 bases). DNA for the CDR3: TGTGCCAGCAGCTTAACCGGGGGGGCGAACTATGGCTACACCTTC. Encoded protein: CASSLTGGANYGYTF.